These 9 T cell receptor beta chains share one sample of origin, sequenced in a study of post-analysis software for immune sequencing data. Findings and caveats of the study: There were roughly 5 TRBV segments more frequent in patients than controls, and TRBV5-6, TRBV5-1 and TRBV20-1 were among them.

Sequencing libraries made from TCR beta cDNA carried unique molecular identifiers. MiXCR, applied by TCRdb to the PCR reads, yields one record per CDR3 protein. The table lists approximately 660,000 distinct CDR3 sequences, around 64% of them singletons. These receptors are not linked to any known antigen. The sample consisted of blood. The receptors were sampled from a girl aged 2 to 10 with multiple sclerosis.

The rearrangement joins TRBV6-4 to TRBJ1-2; maybe TRBD1 (6 bases). V shed 7 bases and J shed 0 bases, with 15 bases lying between them. This CDR3 spans 15 amino acids. The V gene's germline CDR1 is MRHNA and CDR2 SNTAGT. The CDR3 here is CASNPTGRANYGYTF. As DNA, the CDR3 is TGTGCCAGCAATCCTACAGGGCGAGCTAACTATGGCTACACCTTC.

Many counts were recorded for this clonotype. V gene TRBV4-1 combines with J gene TRBJ1-6; TRBD1 matches at 7 bases. The CDR3 is 16 amino acids. Germline V gene lookup returns CDR1 MGHRA and CDR2 YSYEKL. The trim removed 1 base at V and 6 bases at J, leaving 6 bases unmatched. Written as DNA, the CDR3 is TGCGCCAGCAGCCAAGTAGGAGACAGGGTTAATTCACCCCTCCACTTT. Its translation is CASSQVGDRVNSPLHF.

The chain joins TRBV7-9 to TRBJ2-5, with 8 bases matching TRBD2. Germline lookup yields CDR1 SEHNR and CDR2 FQNEAQ (reference sequence). J was trimmed by 5 bases and V by 10 bases; bases with no gene match: 15. The CDR3 has 15 residues. The CDR3 loop reads CATAKQREMTETQYF. CDR3 nucleotides: TGTGCCACCGCAAAACAGCGGGAGATGACGGAGACCCAGTACTTC.

The chain has TRBV29-1 and TRBJ1-1; the D is unclear. Germline CDR1 reads SQVTM; CDR2 reads ANQGSEA. The V gene lost 3 bases and the J gene lost 1 base, with 6 bases spanning the gap. CDR3 length: 12 amino acids. Here the CDR3 reads CSVEGQNTEAFF. The CDR3 DNA reads as TGCAGCGTTGAGGGCCAGAACACTGAAGCTTTCTTT. The full variable domain, with the rest looked up from reference TRBV29-1 and TRBJ1-1, is SAVISQKPSRDICQRGTSLTIQCQVDSQVTMMFWYRQQPGQSLTLIATANQGSEATYESGFVIDKFPISRPNLTFSTLTVSNMSPEDSSIYLCSVEGQNTEAFFGQGTRLTVV.

The V and J genes are TRBV6-5 and TRBJ1-4; no firm D call. The V end lost 5 bases, the J end lost 4 bases, and 11 bases lay between the germline ends. This CDR3 contains 14 residues. CDR1 and CDR2 from the germline V gene are MNHEY and SVGAGI. CDR3 bases: TGTGCCAGCAGTCCTCTCGGCCGTAATGAAAAACTGTTTTTT. Protein: CASSPLGRNEKLFF.

The CDR3 DNA is TGCAGTGCTGGGATGGGTCCGCGGGAGACCCAGTACTTC. This translates into CSAGMGPRETQYF. The rearrangement links TRBV20-1 to TRBJ2-5; D call uncertain. Trimming took off 5 bases at V and 5 bases at J, with 15 bases between the two ends. CDR3 size: 13 residues. Germline V gene lookup returns CDR1 DFQATT and CDR2 SNEGSKA (reference sequence).

This chain joins TRBV7-2 and TRBJ1-1; D gene ambiguous. This CDR3 contains 15 residues. The germline V gene has CDR1 SGHTA and CDR2 FQGNSA. The ends were cut back, 5 bases at V and 2 bases at J, with 15 bases in the middle. CDR3 residues: CASSLRPISNTEAFF. CDR3 sequence (DNA): TGTGCCAGCAGCCTTAGACCGATTTCTAACACTGAAGCTTTCTTT.

V and J are TRBV7-9 and TRBJ2-3; tentative D call: TRBD2 (6 bases). V lost 0 bases, J lost 0 bases, and 13 bases lay in between. The CDR3 sequence is 17 residues long. Germline V gene lookup returns CDR1 SEHNR and CDR2 FQNEAQ (reference sequence). CDR3 in DNA: TGTGCCAGCAGCTTAGCGAACTGGCGGGGAAGCACAGATACGCAGTATTTT. It specifies CASSLANWRGSTDTQYF.

V gene TRBV5-5 combines with J gene TRBJ1-1; D not certain. In germline, CDR1 is SGHKS, CDR2 YYEKEE (reference sequence). Trimming cost V 4 bases and J 2 bases, with 12 bases left between them. The CDR3 contains 14 residues. CDR3 sequence (DNA): TGTGCCAGCAGCCGTGACTGGGTAAACACTGAAGCTTTCTTT. Translation gives CASSRDWVNTEAFF.